This T cell receptor (beta chain) was obtained from a study of cytomegalovirus exposure and HLA in healthy donors (dated by TCRdb to about 2017). Concerning the study at large: According to a later analysis, one platform produced both the 120 validation repertoires and the 670 or so repertoires of the first cohort. The study was designed to test whether signatures of past pathogen exposure could be identified by cataloging public T cell receptors. A separate validation cohort of roughly 130 different subjects was used in addition to the roughly 620-subject first cohort. To predict cytomegalovirus infection status, the study combined high-throughput TCR immunosequencing, statistical association of individual TCRs with disease status, and machine learning. Results the study describes overall, beyond this receptor: In vitro tests confirmed that a few of the cytomegalovirus-associated TCR beta chains recognize cytomegalovirus antigens. Across donors, most TCR sequences were observed very rarely, whereas some public TCRs were present in many individuals. It was suggested by the authors that the approach could potentially be generalized to other disease states and immunological phenotypes. Subsequent analysis determined that TCRs grouped into clusters in the first cohort also showed a tendency toward co-occurrence across the roughly 120 validation repertoires, and 85% to 95% of cluster scores exceeded 0. The validation cohort had no HLA typing available for a later analysis, so co-occurrence within that cohort was assessed over all 130 or so repertoires. In both the original and validation cohorts, the classifier was reported to diagnose cytomegalovirus status with high specificity and sensitivity. In the study, 150 to 200 TCR beta chains were listed as associated with cytomegalovirus.

Separate from the approximately 700-subject first cohort, the validation cohort of about 130 subjects was the group to which the donors belonged. The germline V gene supplies CDR1 KGHSH and CDR2 LQKENI. The CDR3 runs 13 residues from the cysteine to the phenylalanine. Just the 39-base CDR3 DNA is kept, in frame starting at base 1. V loses 1 base of germline sequence and J loses 7 bases, and the interval between the two ends is 8 bases. With respect to this clone: Its target antigen remains unknown. Qualities for individual bases were not recorded, and no much larger clone is one base off.

Libraries were made using the immunoSEQ multiplex PCR assay. As for the original processing: A statistical classification framework was built for diagnosing cytomegalovirus status from the catalog of TCR beta chain sequences. This is the immuneACCESS table as TCRdb keeps it, with only in-frame sequences that have V and J called. A part of the clones is gone; compared with another copy, unresolved V genes explain less than half, and the rest is unexplained. The V and J calls and clone size come from that table; D and trimming were worked out from the DNA. The sample yields under 130,000 clones; around 87% were counted once. 3% to 4% of the sample rests with the top ten.

The receptor comes from a woman aged 18 to 35 in good health and CMV-seropositive. Recombination joined TRBV18 with TRBJ2-1; no D gene call is confident. The specimen sequenced was PBMCs. The DNA sequence follows: TGTGCCAGCTCACCACTGGGCAGGAATGAGCAGTTCTTC. The translation is CASSPLGRNEQFF.